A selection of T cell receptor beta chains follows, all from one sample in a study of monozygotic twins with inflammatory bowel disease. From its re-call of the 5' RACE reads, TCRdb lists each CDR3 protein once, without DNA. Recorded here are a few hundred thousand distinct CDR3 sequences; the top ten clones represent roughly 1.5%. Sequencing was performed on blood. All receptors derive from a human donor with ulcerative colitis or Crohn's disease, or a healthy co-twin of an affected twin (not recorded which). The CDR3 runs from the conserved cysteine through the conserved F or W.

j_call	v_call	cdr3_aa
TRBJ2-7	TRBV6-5	CASSFRGQSYEQYF
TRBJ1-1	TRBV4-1	CASSQDRGLNTEAFF
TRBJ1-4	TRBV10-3	CATQTGRGEKLFF
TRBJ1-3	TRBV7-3	CASSPTGPSSGNTIYF
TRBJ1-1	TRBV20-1	CSANTGDVSEAFF
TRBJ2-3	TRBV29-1	CSSKMDRGTDTQYF
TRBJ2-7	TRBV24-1	CATSDSASREQYF
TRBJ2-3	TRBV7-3	CASSLNQGALTGDTQYF
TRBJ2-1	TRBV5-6	CASSRIAGGLNEQFF
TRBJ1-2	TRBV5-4	CASSFRDRGGYTF
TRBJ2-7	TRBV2	CASSLGQVNPYEQYF
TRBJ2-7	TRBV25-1	CASSDRIDSYEQYF
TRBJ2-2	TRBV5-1	CASTMIPGTGGYTGELFF
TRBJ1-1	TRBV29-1	CSVRTVNTEAFF
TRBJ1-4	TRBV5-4	CASSPRRGEKLFF
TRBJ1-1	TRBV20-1	CSARDQEREGTEAFF
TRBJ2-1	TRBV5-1	CASSLGLAGEFYNEQFF
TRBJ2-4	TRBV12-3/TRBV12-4	CASRRSGTGGGKNIQYF
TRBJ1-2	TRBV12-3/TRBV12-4	CASSGNADGYTF
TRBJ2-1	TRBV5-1	CASRSGGPYNEQFF
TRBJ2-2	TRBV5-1	CASSSGGPNTGELFF
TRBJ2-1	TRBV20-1	CSARTSGSYNEQFF
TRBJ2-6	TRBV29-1	CSVRWGPGANVLTF
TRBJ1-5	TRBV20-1	CSAPSLGGNQPQHF
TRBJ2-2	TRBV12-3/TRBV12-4	CASSLPGVNTGELFF
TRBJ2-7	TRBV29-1	CSARRTGTYEQYF